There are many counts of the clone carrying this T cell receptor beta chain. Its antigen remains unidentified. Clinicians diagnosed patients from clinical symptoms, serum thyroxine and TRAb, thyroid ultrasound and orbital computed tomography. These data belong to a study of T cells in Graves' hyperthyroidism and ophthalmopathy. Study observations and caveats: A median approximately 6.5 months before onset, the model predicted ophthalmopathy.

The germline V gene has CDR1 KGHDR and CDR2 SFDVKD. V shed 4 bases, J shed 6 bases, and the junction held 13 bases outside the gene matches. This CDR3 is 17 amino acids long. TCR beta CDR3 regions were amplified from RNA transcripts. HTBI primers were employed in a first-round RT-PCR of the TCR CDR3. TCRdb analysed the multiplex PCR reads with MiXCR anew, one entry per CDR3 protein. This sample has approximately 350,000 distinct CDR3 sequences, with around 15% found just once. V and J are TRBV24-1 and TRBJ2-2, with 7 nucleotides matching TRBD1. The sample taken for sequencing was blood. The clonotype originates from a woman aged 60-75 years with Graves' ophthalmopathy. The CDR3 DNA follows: TGTGCCACCAGTGAACATGACAGGGCCTATCGCGCCGGGGAGCTGTTTTTT. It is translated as CATSEHDRAYRAGELFF.